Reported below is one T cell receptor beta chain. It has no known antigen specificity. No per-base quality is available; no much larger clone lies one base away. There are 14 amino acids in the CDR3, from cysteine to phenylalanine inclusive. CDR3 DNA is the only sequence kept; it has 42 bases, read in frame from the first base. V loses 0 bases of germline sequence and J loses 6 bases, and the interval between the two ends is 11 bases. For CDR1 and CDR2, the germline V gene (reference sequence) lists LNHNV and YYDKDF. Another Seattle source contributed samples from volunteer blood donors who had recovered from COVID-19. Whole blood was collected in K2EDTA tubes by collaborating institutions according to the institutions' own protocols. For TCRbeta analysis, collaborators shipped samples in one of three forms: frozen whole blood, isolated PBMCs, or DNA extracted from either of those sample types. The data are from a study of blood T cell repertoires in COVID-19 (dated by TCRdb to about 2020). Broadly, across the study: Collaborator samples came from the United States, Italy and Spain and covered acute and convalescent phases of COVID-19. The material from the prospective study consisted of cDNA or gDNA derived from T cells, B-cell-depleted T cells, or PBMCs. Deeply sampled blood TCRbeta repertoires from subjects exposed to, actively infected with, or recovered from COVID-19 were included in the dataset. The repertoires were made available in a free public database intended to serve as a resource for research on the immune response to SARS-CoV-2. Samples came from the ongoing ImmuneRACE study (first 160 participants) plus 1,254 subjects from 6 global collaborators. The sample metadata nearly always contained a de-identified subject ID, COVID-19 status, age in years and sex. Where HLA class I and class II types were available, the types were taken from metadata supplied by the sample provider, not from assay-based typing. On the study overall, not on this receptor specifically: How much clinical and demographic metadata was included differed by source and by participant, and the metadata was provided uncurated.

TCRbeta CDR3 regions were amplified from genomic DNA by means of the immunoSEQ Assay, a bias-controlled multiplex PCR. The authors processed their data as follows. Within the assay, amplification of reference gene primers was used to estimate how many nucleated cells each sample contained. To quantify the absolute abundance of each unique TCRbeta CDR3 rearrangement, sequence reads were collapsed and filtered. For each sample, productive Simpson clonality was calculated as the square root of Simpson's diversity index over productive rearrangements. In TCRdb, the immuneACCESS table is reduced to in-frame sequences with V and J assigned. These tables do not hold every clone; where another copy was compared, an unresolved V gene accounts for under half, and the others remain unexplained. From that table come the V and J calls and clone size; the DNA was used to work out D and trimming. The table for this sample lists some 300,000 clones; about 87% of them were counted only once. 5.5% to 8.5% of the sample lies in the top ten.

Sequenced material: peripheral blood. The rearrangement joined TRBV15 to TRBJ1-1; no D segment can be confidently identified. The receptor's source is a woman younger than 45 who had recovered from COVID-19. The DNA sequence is TGTGCCACCAGCAGAGATCACGGGAATCCTGAAGCTTTCTTT. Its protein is CATSRDHGNPEAFF.